One sample yielded the 10 T cell receptor beta chains listed below, sequenced in a study of blood T cell repertoires in COVID-19 (dated by TCRdb to the early 2020s). Library creation used the immunoSEQ multiplex PCR assay. Entries here come from immuneACCESS through TCRdb and include only in-frame sequences with V and J called. Some clones fail to appear in such tables; in the studies checked, an unresolved V gene covers under half of the shortfall, and the cause of the remainder is unknown. The sample table contains some 300,000 clones; only one count was recorded for around 90% of them. The ten largest clones take up 2% to 2.5% of the sample. Sample: PBMCs or T cells enriched from blood (not recorded which). Source of these receptors: a woman between 55 and 75 years old in a cohort exposed to, infected with or recovered from COVID-19 (not recorded which).

V gene TRBV28 combines with J gene TRBJ2-1; 9 bases align to TRBD2. In germline, CDR1 is MDHEN, CDR2 SYDVKM. V shed 7 bases and J 8 bases; nucleotides not matched to a gene: 9. The CDR3 sequence is 14 residues long. The CDR3 DNA sequence: TGTGCCAGCACAGGGACTAGCCGAAGGCATGAGCAGTTCTTC. Encoded protein: CASTGTSRRHEQFF.

The V gene is TRBV18, the J gene TRBJ1-4; D might be TRBD1 (6 bases). The CDR3 contains 15 residues. The V and J ends lost 6 bases and 0 bases respectively, with 11 bases between them. The V gene's germline CDR1 is KGHSH and CDR2 LQKENI. CDR3 region: CASSSRQATNEKLFF. CDR3 nucleotide sequence: TGTGCCAGCTCTTCCCGACAGGCAACTAATGAAAAACTGTTTTTT.

V usage is TRBV19 and J usage is TRBJ2-6, with 8 nucleotides matching TRBD1. This CDR3 is 15 amino acids long. CDR1 is LNHDA, CDR2 SQIVND, per germline (reference sequence). Trimming took 4 bases from V and 3 from J; bases not matched to a gene: 2. DNA of the CDR3: TGTGCCAGTAGTACGGACAGGGATGGGGCCAACGTCCTGACTTTC. This gives the protein CASSTDRDGANVLTF.

The V gene is TRBV7-6, the J gene TRBJ2-1; the D gene is possibly TRBD2 (5 bases). This CDR3 is built from 14 residues. V was cut by 4 bases and J by 7 bases, with 14 bases left in between. Germline CDR1 and CDR2: SGHVS and FNYEAQ. CDR3 loop: CASSSDGIGNEQFF. The CDR3 DNA follows: TGTGCCAGCAGCTCGGACGGGATTGGTAATGAGCAGTTCTTC.

Notes on this clone: Different DNA sequences within this sample yield the same CDR3. V usage is TRBV6-5 and J usage is TRBJ1-1, with TRBD1 as a possible D gene (6 bases). The CDR3 sequence is 13 residues long. Germline V CDR1 and CDR2: MNHEY, SVGAGI. The V and J ends lost 0 bases and 5 bases respectively, with 7 bases between them. The CDR3 spells CASSYSRGTEAFF. The CDR3 DNA reads TGTGCCAGCAGTTACTCAAGGGGGACTGAAGCTTTCTTT.

This rearrangement joins TRBV25-1 to TRBJ2-1, with D perhaps TRBD1 (6 bases). Trimming shortened V by 4 bases and J by 6 bases, and 16 bases separated the two germline ends. Germline loops: CDR1 MGHDK, CDR2 SYGVNS. The CDR3 runs 15 residues. The CDR3 region is CASSVNRVVGNEQFF. As DNA, the CDR3 is TGTGCCAGCAGTGTCAACAGGGTAGTCGGCAATGAGCAGTTCTTC.

The V and J genes are TRBV3-1 (or the pseudogene TRBV3-2) and TRBJ2-7; D ambiguous. Trimming took 2 bases from V and 0 from J, leaving 8 bases between them. This CDR3 is built from 14 residues. The germline gives CDR1 LGHDT, CDR2 YNNKEL (reference sequence). This CDR3 reads CASSQQFSSYEQYF. In DNA, the CDR3 is TGTGCCAGCAGCCAACAGTTCAGCTCCTACGAGCAGTACTTC.

This clone showed up many times. The CDR3 DNA reads as TGTGCCAGCAGCCAACCTACTAGCGGGAGAGGAGAGCAGTTCTTC. It translates to CASSQPTSGRGEQFF. The chain links TRBV14 to TRBJ2-1; TRBD2 matches 11 bases. The ends lost 2 bases at V and 10 bases at J; junction bases unmatched: 7. Germline loops: CDR1 SGHDN, CDR2 FVKESK. This CDR3 spans 15 amino acids. Filled out from reference TRBV14 and TRBJ2-1, the complete variable domain reads EAGVTQFPSHSVIEKGQTVTLRCDPISGHDNLYWYRRVMGKEIKFLLHFVKESKQDESGMPNNRFLAERTGGTYSTLKVQPAELEDSGVYFCASSQPTSGRGEQFFGPGTRLTVL.

The V and J genes are TRBV5-4 and TRBJ2-7; TRBD2 matches at 8 bases. The trim removed 2 bases at V and 2 bases at J, leaving 6 bases unmatched. Germline assignment: CDR1 SGHNT and CDR2 YYREEE (reference sequence). CDR3 length: 15 residues. The CDR3 reads CASSFMAGGTYEQYF. The CDR3 DNA reads TGTGCCAGCAGCTTTATGGCGGGAGGAACCTACGAGCAGTACTTC.

The V and J genes are TRBV7-3 and TRBJ2-3; 11 bases fit TRBD2. CDR3 size: 16 residues. The germline V gene has CDR1 SGHTA and CDR2 FQGTGA. V shed 2 bases, J shed 6 bases, and the junction held 7 bases outside the gene matches. The chain's CDR3 is CASSLYARTSGDTQYF. CDR3 in DNA: TGTGCCAGCAGCTTATACGCCAGGACTAGCGGGGATACGCAGTATTTT. Full variable domain (rest looked up from reference TRBV7-3 and TRBJ2-3): GAGVSQTPSNKVTEKGKYVELRCDPISGHTALYWYRQSLGQGPEFLIYFQGTGAADDSGLPNDRFFAVRPEGSVSTLKIQRTERGDSAVYLCASSLYARTSGDTQYFGPGTRLTVL.